Listed below are T cell receptor beta chains from one sample, sequenced in a study of Graves' ophthalmopathy and Graves' hyperthyroidism. TCRdb reprocessed the multiplex PCR reads with MiXCR, giving one entry per CDR3 protein. The sample lists 1 million to 1.3 million distinct CDR3 sequences; about 36% were seen once. The sample taken for sequencing was peripheral blood or thyroid tissue (not recorded which). The receptors derive from an adult man with Graves' hyperthyroidism. The CDR3 runs from the conserved cysteine through the conserved F or W. A D gene is named only where the DNA matches it firmly. Size tells how often a clone was seen (once, few, many) or the class of an expanded clone, and some rows leave it out.

v_gene,d_gene,j_gene,abundance,CDR3aa,CDR3nt
TRBV29-1,TRBD1,TRBJ1-4,-,CSAAGTGQGEKLFF,TGCAGCGCTGCCGGGACAGGGCAGGGTGAAAAACTGTTTTTT
TRBV5-4,-,TRBJ1-1,few,CASSLSGVEAFF,TGTGCCAGCAGCTTGTCGGGGGTTGAAGCTTTCTTT
TRBV14,-,TRBJ2-7,-,CASSVISGNSYEQCF,TGTGCCAGCAGCGTTATTAGCGGAAACTCCTACGAGCAGTGCTTC
TRBV2,TRBD1,TRBJ1-5,few,CASSGTTVSHRGETQHF,TGTGCCAGCAGTGGAACGACAGTCTCCCACAGGGGAGAGACCCAGCATTTT
TRBV19,-,TRBJ2-1,-,CASSPTAQPYNEQFF,TGTGCCAGTAGTCCGACAGCACAGCCCTACAATGAGCAGTTCTTC
TRBV7-2,TRBD1,TRBJ1-5,-,CASERAGGTGSQPQHF,TGTGCCAGCGAGAGAGCGGGGGGGACAGGGAGTCAGCCCCAGCATTTT
TRBV25-1,TRBD1,TRBJ2-5,-,CASRERQGAKTQYF,TGTGCCAGCAGAGAGAGACAGGGGGCGAAGACCCAGTACTTC
TRBV19,-,TRBJ1-5,few,CASSMGPGGNQPQHF,TGTGCCAGTAGTATGGGTCCGGGGGGGAATCAGCCCCAGCATTTT
TRBV11-2,-,TRBJ1-1,few,CASSSGVGTEAFF,TGTGCCAGCAGCTCCGGAGTCGGAACTGAAGCTTTCTTT
TRBV29-1,TRBD2,TRBJ2-5,-,CSVEEASGAGETQYF,TGCAGCGTTGAGGAGGCTAGCGGGGCTGGGGAGACCCAGTACTTC
TRBV7-9,-,TRBJ2-7,-,CASGPEAEQYGQYF,TGTGCCAGCGGCCCCGAGGCAGAACAGTACGGGCAGTACTTC
TRBV7-2,-,TRBJ1-5,many,CASSLVPGDQPQHF,TGTGCCAGCAGCTTGGTTCCAGGGGATCAGCCCCAGCATTTT
TRBV19,-,TRBJ1-3,few,CASSEIHTSGNTIYF,TGTGCCAGTAGCGAGATCCACACCTCTGGAAACACCATATATTTT
TRBV6-2/TRBV6-3,-,TRBJ2-7,few,CASSYVAVYEQYF,TGTGCCAGCAGTTACGTGGCAGTCTACGAGCAGTACTTC
TRBV7-8,-,TRBJ2-2,many,CASSFGATGELFF,TGTGCCAGCAGCTTCGGCGCGACCGGGGAGCTGTTTTTT
TRBV29-1,-,TRBJ2-5,-,CSVAVVNGAGGETQYF,TGCAGCGTTGCCGTGGTGAACGGGGCTGGAGGGGAGACCCAGTACTTC
TRBV7-2,TRBD2,TRBJ2-5,-,CASRARLAPQETQYF,TGTGCCAGCAGGGCACGACTAGCGCCCCAAGAGACCCAGTACTTC
TRBV7-2,TRBD1,TRBJ1-3,-,CASSTQTGQGNTIYF,TGTGCCAGCAGCACACAGACAGGGCAAGGAAACACCATATATTTT
TRBV6-2/TRBV6-3,-,TRBJ2-5,-,CASSNGRLPETQYF,TGTGCCAGCAGTAACGGACGATTACCAGAGACCCAGTACTTC
TRBV5-1,-,TRBJ1-2,many,CASSLARETDGYTF,TGCGCCAGCAGCTTGGCCAGGGAAACTGATGGCTACACCTTC
TRBV6-2/TRBV6-3,-,TRBJ2-7,-,CATSSLEQYF,TGTGCCACCTCTTCACTCGAGCAGTACTTC
TRBV7-9,TRBD1,TRBJ2-5,-,CASSSRTGGQGTQYF,TGTGCCAGCAGCTCCCGGACAGGGGGGCAAGGGACCCAGTACTTC
TRBV7-9,-,TRBJ1-1,many,CASDTTAMNTEAFF,TGTGCCAGCGACACAACGGCCATGAACACTGAAGCTTTCTTT
TRBV7-2,TRBD1,TRBJ2-5,many,CASSLRATGGLETQYF,TGTGCCAGCAGCTTAAGGGCGACAGGGGGCTTGGAGACCCAGTACTTC
TRBV19,-,TRBJ2-1,-,CASSASLTGNEQFF,TGTGCCAGTAGTGCGAGCCTAACAGGCAATGAGCAGTTCTTC
TRBV7-9,-,TRBJ1-5,many,CASSLGGTQPQHF,TGTGCCAGCAGCTTAGGAGGGACCCAGCCCCAGCATTTT